Given below is one TCR beta chain in context. This CDR3 spans 17 amino acids. Germline V gene sequence: CDR1 KGHSH, CDR2 LQKENI. Trimming removed 4 bases from V and 0 bases from J, with 16 bases in between. A library of TCRbeta sequences, prepared with unique molecular identifiers, was generated. TCRdb re-analysed the PCR reads in MiXCR, keeping a single row per CDR3 protein. The sample lists 200,000 to 250,000 distinct CDR3 sequences; under 9.5% were seen once. The sample originates from a study of T-cell reconstitution after alpha-beta-depleted transplantation in children. The source of this sequence is a human donor who donated a stem cell graft to a child with acute lymphoblastic leukemia. J is TRBJ1-5 and V is TRBV18, with TRBD1 as a possible D gene (6 bases). The sequencing used PBMCs from the stem cell graft donor, collected from the stem cell graft. CDR3 loop: CASSHTGRRNSNQPQHF. The CDR3 DNA is TGTGCCAGCTCACATACAGGGAGGCGCAATAGCAATCAGCCCCAGCATTTT.